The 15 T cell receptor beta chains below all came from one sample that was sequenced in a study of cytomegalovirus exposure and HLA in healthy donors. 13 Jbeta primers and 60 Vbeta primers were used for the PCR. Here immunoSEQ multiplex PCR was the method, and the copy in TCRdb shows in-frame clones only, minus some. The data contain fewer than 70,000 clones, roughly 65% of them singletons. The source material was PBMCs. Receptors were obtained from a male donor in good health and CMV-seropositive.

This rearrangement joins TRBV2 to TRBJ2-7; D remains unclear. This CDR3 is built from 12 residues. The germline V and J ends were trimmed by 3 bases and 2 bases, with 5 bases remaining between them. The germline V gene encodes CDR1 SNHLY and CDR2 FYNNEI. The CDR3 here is CASSDEAYEQYF. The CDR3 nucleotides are TGTGCCAGCAGTGATGAGGCCTACGAGCAGTACTTC.

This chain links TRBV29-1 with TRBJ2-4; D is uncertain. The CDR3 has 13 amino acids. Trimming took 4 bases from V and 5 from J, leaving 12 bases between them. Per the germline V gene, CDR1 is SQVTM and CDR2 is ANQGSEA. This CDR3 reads CSVAPFPENIQYF. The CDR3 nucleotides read TGCAGCGTTGCCCCCTTCCCGGAAAACATTCAGTACTTC.

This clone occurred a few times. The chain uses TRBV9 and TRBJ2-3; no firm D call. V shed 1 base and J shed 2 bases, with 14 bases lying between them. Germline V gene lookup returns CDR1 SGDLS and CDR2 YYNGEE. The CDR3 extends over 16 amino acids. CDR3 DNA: TGTGCCAGCAGCGTATGGTTCAGGAAACTCACAGATACGCAGTATTTT. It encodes CASSVWFRKLTDTQYF.

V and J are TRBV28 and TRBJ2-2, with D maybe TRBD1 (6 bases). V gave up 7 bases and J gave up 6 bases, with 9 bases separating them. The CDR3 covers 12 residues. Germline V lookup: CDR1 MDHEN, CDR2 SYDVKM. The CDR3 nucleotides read TGTGCCAGCAAAACAGGGTCCGGGGAGCTGTTTTTT. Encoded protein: CASKTGSGELFF.

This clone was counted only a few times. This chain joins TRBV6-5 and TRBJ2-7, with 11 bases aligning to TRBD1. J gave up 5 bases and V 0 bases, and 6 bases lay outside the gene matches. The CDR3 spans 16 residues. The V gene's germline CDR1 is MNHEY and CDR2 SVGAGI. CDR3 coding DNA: TGTGCCAGCAGTTACTCGGGGACAGGGGGTAAAAACGAGCAGTACTTC. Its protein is CASSYSGTGGKNEQYF.

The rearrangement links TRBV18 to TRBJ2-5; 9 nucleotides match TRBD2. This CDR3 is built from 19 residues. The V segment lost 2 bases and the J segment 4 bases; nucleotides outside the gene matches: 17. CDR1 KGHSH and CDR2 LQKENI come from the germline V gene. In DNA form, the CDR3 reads TGTGCCAGCTCACCAAAGCAGGGGGAAGATAGCGGGAGACTAGAGACCCAGTACTTC. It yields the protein CASSPKQGEDSGRLETQYF.

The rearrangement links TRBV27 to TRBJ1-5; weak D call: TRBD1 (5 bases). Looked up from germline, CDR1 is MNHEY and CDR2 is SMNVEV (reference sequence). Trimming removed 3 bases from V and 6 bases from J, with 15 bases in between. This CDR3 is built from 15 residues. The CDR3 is CASSLDRGRGQPQHF. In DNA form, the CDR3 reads TGTGCCAGCAGTTTGGACCGGGGGAGGGGTCAGCCCCAGCATTTT.

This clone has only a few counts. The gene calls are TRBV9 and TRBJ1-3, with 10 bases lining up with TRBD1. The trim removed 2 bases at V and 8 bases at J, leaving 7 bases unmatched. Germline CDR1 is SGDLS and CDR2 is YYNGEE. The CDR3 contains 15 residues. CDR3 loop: CASSVSDRGLDTIYF. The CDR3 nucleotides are TGTGCCAGCAGCGTCAGTGACAGGGGGCTTGACACCATATATTTT.

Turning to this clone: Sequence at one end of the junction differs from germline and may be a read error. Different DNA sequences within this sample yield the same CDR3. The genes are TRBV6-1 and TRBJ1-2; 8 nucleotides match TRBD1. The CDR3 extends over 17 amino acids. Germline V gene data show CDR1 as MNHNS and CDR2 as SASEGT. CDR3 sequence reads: CASSDRDRSSYGYGYTF. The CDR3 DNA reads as TGCGCCAGCAGTGACCGGGACAGGAGTTCTTATGGGTATGGCTACACCTTC.

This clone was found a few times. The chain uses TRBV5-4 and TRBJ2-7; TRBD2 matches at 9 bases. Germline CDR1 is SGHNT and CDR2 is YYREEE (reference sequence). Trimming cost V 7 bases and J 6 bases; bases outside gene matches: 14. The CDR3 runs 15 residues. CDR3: CASGGGGGASGEQYF. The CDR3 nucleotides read TGTGCCAGCGGGGGGGGCGGGGGGGCCTCTGGCGAGCAGTACTTC.

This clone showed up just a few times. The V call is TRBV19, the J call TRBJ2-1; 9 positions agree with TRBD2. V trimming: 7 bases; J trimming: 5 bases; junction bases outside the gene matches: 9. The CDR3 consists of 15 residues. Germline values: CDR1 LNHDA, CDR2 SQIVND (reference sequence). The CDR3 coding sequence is TGTGCCAGTATGAGGGCGGGGGGGACGAACAATGAGCAGTTCTTC. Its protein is CASMRAGGTNNEQFF.

Here the CDR3 reads CAWGHYSNQPQHF. As DNA, the CDR3 is TGTGCCTGGGGACATTATAGCAATCAGCCCCAGCATTTT. The V call is TRBV30, the J call TRBJ1-5, with D tentatively TRBD1 (5 bases). CDR3 size: 13 residues. V was trimmed by 5 bases and J by 0 bases, leaving 8 bases between them. Germline CDR1 GTSNPN, CDR2 SVGIG (reference sequence). Looking up the rest from reference TRBV30 and TRBJ1-5 gives the full variable domain: SQTIHQWPATLVQPVGSPLSLECTVEGTSNPNLYWYRQAAGRGLQLLFYSVGIGQISSEVPQNLSASRPQDRQFILSSKKLLLSDSGFYLCAWGHYSNQPQHFGDGTRLSIL.

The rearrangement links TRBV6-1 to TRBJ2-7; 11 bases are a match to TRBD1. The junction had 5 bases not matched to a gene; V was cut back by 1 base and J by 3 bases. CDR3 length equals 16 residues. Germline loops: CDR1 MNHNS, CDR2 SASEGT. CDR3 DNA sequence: TGTGCCAGCAGTGAAGAAGCCGGGACAGGGGGCTACGAGCAGTACTTC. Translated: CASSEEAGTGGYEQYF.

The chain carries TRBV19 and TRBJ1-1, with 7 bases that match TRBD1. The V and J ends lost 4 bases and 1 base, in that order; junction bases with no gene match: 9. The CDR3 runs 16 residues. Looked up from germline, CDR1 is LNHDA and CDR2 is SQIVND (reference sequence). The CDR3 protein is CASSTVPGQKNTEAFF. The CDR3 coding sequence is TGTGCCAGTAGTACAGTACCGGGACAGAAGAACACTGAAGCTTTCTTT.

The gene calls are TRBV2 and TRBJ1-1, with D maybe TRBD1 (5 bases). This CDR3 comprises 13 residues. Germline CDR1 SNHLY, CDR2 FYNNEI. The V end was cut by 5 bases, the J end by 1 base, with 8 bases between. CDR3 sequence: CASSNQGNTEAFF. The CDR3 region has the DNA TGTGCCAGCAGTAACCAGGGGAACACTGAAGCTTTCTTT. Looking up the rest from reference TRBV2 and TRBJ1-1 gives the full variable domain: EPEVTQTPSHQVTQMGQEVILRCVPISNHLYFYWYRQILGQKVEFLVSFYNNEISEKSEIFDDQFSVERPDGSNFTLKIRSTKLEDSAMYFCASSNQGNTEAFFGQGTRLTVV.